This T cell receptor (beta chain) was retrieved from a study of OX40 agonist ivuxolimab in advanced cancers. The overall study: The patients got ivuxolimab, which is an agonistic anti-OX40 (CD134) antibody. Findings and caveats of the study: At 0.1 to 3.0 mg/kg, CD4+ and CD8+ blood T cells expanded clonally by week 6. Averaged across samples, CD8+ T cells carried more expanded clones than CD4+ did.

Comments on this clone: Its antigen is unidentified.

This table comes from immunoSEQ multiplex PCR, and its TCRdb copy is limited to in-frame clones, with some not included. The table shows some 30,000 clones, with 81% occurring only once. The receptor's source is an adult with an advanced solid tumor such as melanoma, head and neck, liver or kidney cancer. Material: CD4+ or CD8+ T cells sorted from blood, obtained in a trial of the OX40 agonist ivuxolimab.

The CDR3 reads CSVDSTESNTEAFF. DNA for the CDR3: TGCAGCGTTGATAGTACAGAGTCGAACACTGAAGCTTTCTTT. The V gene is TRBV29-1, the J gene TRBJ1-1; D remains unclear. V was trimmed by 3 bases and J by 1 base, leaving 12 bases between them. CDR1 SQVTM and CDR2 ANQGSEA come from the germline V gene. CDR3 length: 14 amino acids.